The table lists the clone carrying this T cell receptor beta chain with a count of one. Its antigen is as yet unknown. Germline V CDR1 and CDR2: SEHNR, FQNEAQ (reference sequence). The CDR3 contains 14 residues. The V and J ends lost 6 bases and 4 bases respectively, with 15 bases between them. This record comes from a study of cytomegalovirus exposure and HLA in healthy donors. Study-wide points: A further, later analysis showed that HLA-associated TCR beta chains (compared with equally common others) were more clonally expanded.

PCR used 60 Vbeta primers and 13 Jbeta primers. Generated by immunoSEQ multiplex PCR, the TCRdb table keeps only in-frame clones and is missing some. The repertoire consists of some 150,000 clones, with about 71% occurring once and the leading ten covering more than 2.5%. This receptor was identified in a woman under 40 in good health and CMV-seronegative. This chain links TRBV7-9 with TRBJ1-1; perhaps TRBD1 as D (6 bases). Material for sequencing was PBMCs. CDR3 DNA sequence: TGTGCCAGCAGAGACTCAGGGGCTTCCACTGAAGCTTTCTTT. Amino acids: CASRDSGASTEAFF.